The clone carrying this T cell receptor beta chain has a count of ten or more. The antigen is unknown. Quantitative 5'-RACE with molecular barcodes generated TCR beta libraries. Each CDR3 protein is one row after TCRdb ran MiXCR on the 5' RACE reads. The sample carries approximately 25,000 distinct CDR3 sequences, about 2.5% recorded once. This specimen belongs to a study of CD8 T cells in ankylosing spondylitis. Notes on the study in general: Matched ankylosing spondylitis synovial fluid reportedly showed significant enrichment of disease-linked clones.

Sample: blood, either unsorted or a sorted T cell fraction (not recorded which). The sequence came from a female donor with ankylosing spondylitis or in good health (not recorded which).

CDR3 in amino acids: CASSADRVGEQFF. The CDR3 region has the DNA TGTGCCAGCAGCGCAGACAGGGTTGGTGAGCAGTTCTTC. This chain uses TRBV9 with TRBJ2-1; TRBD1 matches 7 bases. V lost 3 bases, J lost 9 bases, and 6 bases stayed unmatched. The CDR3 length is 13 residues. From germline, CDR1 is SGDLS and CDR2 YYNGEE.